This T cell receptor beta chain is from a study of OX40 agonist ivuxolimab in advanced cancers. The V gene's germline CDR1 is SEHNR and CDR2 FQNEAQ (reference sequence). V lost 2 bases, J lost 6 bases, and 7 bases lay in between. The CDR3 sequence is 12 residues long. Method: immunoSEQ multiplex PCR; TCRdb's copy keeps in-frame clones and lacks some. This sample has around 49,000 clones, with about 86% found just once. The source is an adult with an advanced solid tumor such as melanoma, head and neck, liver or kidney cancer. The specimen was CD4+ or CD8+ T cells sorted from blood, collected in a trial of the OX40 agonist ivuxolimab. The V call is TRBV7-9, the J call TRBJ1-1; D remains unclear. The CDR3 DNA reads as TGTGCCAGCAGCTTAATGGTCGCTGAAGCTTTCTTT. Its translation is CASSLMVAEAFF.